The 32 T cell receptor beta chains below all came from one sample that was sequenced in a study of blood T cell repertoires in COVID-19. Assay used: immunoSEQ multiplex PCR; TCRdb lists only in-frame clones, some missing. The sample lists roughly 82,000 clones; about 83% were seen once. The sequencing sample was made of peripheral blood. The receptors here all came from an older woman with acute or convalescent COVID-19.

The chain links TRBV10-1 to TRBJ1-1; possibly TRBD1 for D (6 bases). This CDR3 has 15 residues. The germline gives CDR1 WNHNN, CDR2 SYGVQD (reference sequence). Trimming removed 6 bases at V and 0 bases at J, with 14 bases between. CDR3 nucleotide sequence: TGCGCCAGCAGGCGGCAGGGGCTCATGAACACTGAAGCTTTCTTT. Residues: CASRRQGLMNTEAFF.

This clone appeared a few times. This rearrangement joins TRBV7-9 to TRBJ1-1; 7 nucleotides align to TRBD1. J gave up 0 bases and V 5 bases, and 15 bases lay outside the gene matches. The length of the CDR3 is 18 residues. CDR1 is SEHNR and CDR2 is FQNEAQ in the germline V gene (reference sequence). This chain's CDR3 is CASSPPQGSLGMNTEAFF. Written as DNA, the CDR3 is TGTGCCAGCAGCCCACCACAGGGGAGCCTAGGGATGAACACTGAAGCTTTCTTT.

This clone was counted only a few times. The chain uses TRBV23-1 and TRBJ1-2, with 7 nucleotides matching TRBD1. TRBV23-1 is placed among ORFs of uncertain function. CDR3 length: 15 residues. V lost 0 bases and J lost 11; bases outside the gene matches: 12. DNA for the CDR3: TGCGCCAGCAGTCAATCCTTGGACAGGCTTATGAGGTACACCTTC. As protein: CASSQSLDRLMRYTF.

The chain combines TRBV29-1 with TRBJ1-1; 9 positions match TRBD1. Germline CDR1 is SQVTM and CDR2 is ANQGSEA. J lost 4 bases, V lost 7 bases, and 4 bases had no gene match. There are 12 residues in the CDR3. This CDR3 reads CSADRGFTEAFF. The DNA of the CDR3 is TGCAGCGCGGACAGGGGTTTCACTGAAGCTTTCTTT.

The rearrangement links TRBV2 to TRBJ1-5; TRBD1 is a possible D gene (6 bases). The ends were cut back, 6 bases at V and 7 bases at J, with 10 bases in the middle. CDR3 length: 12 residues. The germline V gene encodes CDR1 SNHLY and CDR2 FYNNEI. CDR3 loop: CASRTGGQPQHF. In DNA form, the CDR3 reads TGTGCCAGCAGGACAGGAGGACAGCCCCAGCATTTT.

The genes are TRBV11-3 and TRBJ2-1, with TRBD2 as a possible D gene (6 bases). The V end was cut by 1 base, the J end by 6 bases, with 10 bases between. There are 14 residues in the CDR3. Germline V gene sequence: CDR1 SGHNT, CDR2 YENEEA. In DNA form, the CDR3 reads TGTGCCAGCAGCTTAGGGCGGGGTCTCAATGAGCAGTTCTTC. Amino acid sequence: CASSLGRGLNEQFF.

The chain has TRBV7-6 and TRBJ1-6; 9 bases align to TRBD1. Germline V gene lookup returns CDR1 SGHVS and CDR2 FNYEAQ. This CDR3 contains 16 residues. Trimming took 2 bases from V and 6 from J; bases not matched to a gene: 5. CDR3 nucleotide sequence: TGTGCCAGCAGCTTAAGGGGGACAGGGTCTAATTCACCCCTCCACTTT. This sequence encodes CASSLRGTGSNSPLHF.

V usage is TRBV28 and J usage is TRBJ1-2; D is possibly TRBD1 (6 bases). Trimming pared 5 bases from V and 4 bases from J, leaving 11 bases between. The CDR3 is 13 residues long. Germline V gene sequence: CDR1 MDHEN, CDR2 SYDVKM. The CDR3 bases are TGTGCCAGCAGTCTAGGGGGGGGCTATGGCTACACCTTC. It codes for CASSLGGGYGYTF.

This chain joins TRBV5-1 and TRBJ2-5; 14 bases are shared with TRBD2. CDR1 SGHRS and CDR2 YFSETQ come from the germline V gene. The CDR3 totals 14 residues. Trimming at V came to 3 bases and at J to 12 bases, leaving 7 bases not matched to a gene. The CDR3 DNA reads TGCGCCAGCAGCTGGGAGACTAGCGGGGGGGCTAAGTACTTC. Translated, it gives CASSWETSGGAKYF. Together with reference TRBV5-1 and TRBJ2-5, the CDR3 gives the full variable domain: KAGVTQTPRYLIKTRGQQVTLSCSPISGHRSVSWYQQTPGQGLQFLFEYFSETQRNKGNFPGRFSGRQFSNSRSEMNVSTLELGDSALYLCASSWETSGGAKYFGPGTRLLVL.

V usage is TRBV4-3 and J usage is TRBJ2-2, with D unclear. CDR3 length equals 14 residues. Germline values: CDR1 LGHNA, CDR2 YSLEER. Trimming pared 0 bases from V and 1 base from J, leaving 3 bases between. The CDR3 reads CASSQDMNTGELFF. The CDR3 bases are TGCGCCAGCAGCCAAGATATGAACACCGGGGAGCTGTTTTTT.

The genes are TRBV9 and TRBJ1-2; 8 bases match TRBD1. V lost 0 bases and J lost 1; bases outside the gene matches: 5. This CDR3 spans 16 amino acids. Germline V gene sequence: CDR1 SGDLS, CDR2 YYNGEE. CDR3 DNA: TGTGCCAGCAGCGTAGAGCCAGGGGGCGATAACTATGGCTACACCTTC. This codes for CASSVEPGGDNYGYTF.

As regards this clone: The junction shows a germline mismatch at one end, possibly a read error. The chain joins TRBV4-3 to TRBJ1-6; 11 positions match TRBD1. CDR1 and CDR2 (germline): LGHNA, YSLEER. The CDR3 has 14 residues. The CDR3 DNA reads TGCGCCAGCAGCCAAGATGAGGGACAGGGGGAGAGCTACTTT. Protein sequence: CASSQDEGQGESYF.

The gene calls are TRBV18 and TRBJ2-5, with 9 bases fitting TRBD1. V lost 2 bases to trimming and J lost 2 bases; unmatched junction nucleotides: 0. The CDR3 covers 14 residues. Germline CDR1 is KGHSH and CDR2 is LQKENI. The chain's CDR3 is CASSPGTGQETQYF. As DNA, the CDR3 is TGTGCCAGCTCACCAGGGACAGGGCAAGAGACCCAGTACTTC. The full variable domain, rest sourced from reference TRBV18 and TRBJ2-5, is NAGVMQNPRHLVRRRGQEARLRCSPMKGHSHVYWYRQLPEEGLKFMVYLQKENIIDESGMPKERFSAEFPKEGPSILRIQQVVRGDSAAYFCASSPGTGQETQYFGPGTRLLVL.

The rearrangement links TRBV2 to TRBJ2-5; D is undetermined. This CDR3 comprises 12 residues. V was pared by 7 bases and J by 3 bases, with 9 bases between. The germline V gene has CDR1 SNHLY and CDR2 FYNNEI. CDR3 loop: CASTPSEETQYF. The DNA of the CDR3 is TGTGCCAGCACCCCTTCGGAAGAGACCCAGTACTTC. Drawing the rest from reference TRBV2 and TRBJ2-5, the complete variable domain is EPEVTQTPSHQVTQMGQEVILRCVPISNHLYFYWYRQILGQKVEFLVSFYNNEISEKSEIFDDQFSVERPDGSNFTLKIRSTKLEDSAMYFCASTPSEETQYFGPGTRLLVL.

The genes are TRBV28 and TRBJ1-1, with D maybe TRBD1 (6 bases). Trimming shortened V by 6 bases and J by 0 bases, and 8 bases separated the two germline ends. Germline V gene lookup returns CDR1 MDHEN and CDR2 SYDVKM. There are 13 residues in the CDR3. Here the CDR3 reads CASSRTVNTEAFF. CDR3 in DNA: TGTGCCAGCAGCCGGACAGTGAACACTGAAGCTTTCTTT. Supplemented by reference TRBV28 and TRBJ1-1, the full variable domain reads DVKVTQSSRYLVKRTGEKVFLECVQDMDHENMFWYRQDPGLGLRLIYFSYDVKMKEKGDIPEGYSVSREKKERFSLILESASTNQTSMYLCASSRTVNTEAFFGQGTRLTVV.

The chain is built from TRBV2 and TRBJ1-1, with D possibly being TRBD1 (5 bases). Deletions cut 5 bases from V and 6 bases from J, with 31 bases between. CDR3 length: 19 amino acids. Germline V CDR1 and CDR2: SNHLY, FYNNEI. This CDR3 reads CASSTEQDLIPSRHSEAFF. The CDR3 DNA reads as TGTGCCAGCAGTACCGAACAGGACCTAATACCTTCCCGCCATTCTGAAGCTTTCTTT.

The chain couples TRBV5-8 to TRBJ2-7; 7 positions match TRBD1. The CDR3 is 15 residues long. The V gene end was trimmed by 4 bases and the J gene end by 2 bases; junction bases not matched to a gene: 9. The germline V gene has CDR1 SGHTS and CDR2 YDEGEE. CDR3 DNA: TGTGCCAGCAGCGAAGGGACAGCCCAGGCCTACGAGCAGTACTTC. Translating gives CASSEGTAQAYEQYF.

The rearrangement links TRBV3-1 (or the pseudogene TRBV3-2) to TRBJ1-1; no firm D call. V was clipped by 3 bases and J by 7 bases, with 9 bases between them. Germline assignment: CDR1 LGHDT and CDR2 YNNKEL (reference sequence). The CDR3 spans 12 residues. In nucleotides, the CDR3 is TGTGCCAGCAGCCAGGAGGGTAGTGAAGCTTTCTTT. Its protein is CASSQEGSEAFF.

This clone has only a few counts. The genes are TRBV19 and TRBJ2-7; TRBD2 aligns across 7 bases. Germline CDR1 LNHDA, CDR2 SQIVND (reference sequence). The ends lost 1 base at V and 0 bases at J; junction bases unmatched: 6. The CDR3 is made up of 16 amino acids. The DNA for the CDR3 is TGTGCCAGTAGTATAGCGACCGGGACTAACTCCTACGAGCAGTACTTC. Amino acid sequence: CASSIATGTNSYEQYF.

The V gene is TRBV12-3 or TRBV12-4, the J gene TRBJ1-3; no reliable D call. V lost 3 bases and J 6 bases, leaving 9 bases between the germline ends. The CDR3 is 13 residues long. Here the CDR3 reads CASSFTGTNTIYF. The CDR3 bases are TGTGCCAGCAGTTTCACGGGTACAAACACCATATATTTT.

The chain links TRBV5-1 to TRBJ2-3, with a possible D match to TRBD2 (6 bases). The CDR3 has 15 amino acids. V gave up 3 bases and J gave up 1 base, with 12 bases separating them. The germline V gene has CDR1 SGHRS and CDR2 YFSETQ. The CDR3 DNA follows: TGCGCCAGCAGCTACGGACTAACAGGCACAGATACGCAGTATTTT. Translation: CASSYGLTGTDTQYF.

This sequence joins TRBV3-1 (or the pseudogene TRBV3-2) and TRBJ1-1, with D perhaps TRBD1 (5 bases). Between the trimmed V and J ends, which lost 4 bases and 1 base, there was a span of 10 bases. Germline V gives CDR1 LGHDT, CDR2 YNNKEL (reference sequence). The CDR3 spans 14 residues. CDR3 nucleotide sequence: TGTGCCAGCAGCCCGGGACTGGGGAACACTGAAGCTTTCTTT. This translates into CASSPGLGNTEAFF.

V usage is TRBV5-1 and J usage is TRBJ2-1, with 10 bases lining up with TRBD2. The CDR3 runs 16 residues. Trimming cost V 1 base and J 4 bases; bases outside gene matches: 5. Germline loops: CDR1 SGHRS, CDR2 YFSETQ. The CDR3 protein is CASSLSASGGYNEQFF. As DNA, the CDR3 is TGCGCCAGCAGCTTGTCGGCTAGCGGGGGATACAATGAGCAGTTCTTC.

This sequence joins TRBV18 and TRBJ1-5, with a tentative D call TRBD1 (5 bases). Looked up from germline, CDR1 is KGHSH and CDR2 is LQKENI. The CDR3 is made up of 14 amino acids. Trimming pared 6 bases from V and 4 bases from J, leaving 13 bases between. This CDR3 reads CASSKAGGNQPQHF. DNA for the CDR3: TGTGCCAGCTCCAAGGCGGGGGGGAATCAGCCCCAGCATTTT.

V gene TRBV4-2 combines with J gene TRBJ1-6; 7 bases are shared with TRBD1. J lost 7 bases, V lost 0 bases, and 6 bases had no gene match. Germline V gives CDR1 LGHNA, CDR2 YNFKEQ. The CDR3 totals 16 residues. CDR3 coding DNA: TGTGCCAGCAGCCAAGATCGACAGGGAGGCAATTCACCCCTCCACTTT. As protein: CASSQDRQGGNSPLHF.

The chain recombines TRBV4-1 with TRBJ1-5, with a possible D match to TRBD1 (6 bases). The CDR3 runs to 16 residues. Trimming took off 2 bases at V and 3 bases at J, with 14 bases between the two ends. Germline lookup yields CDR1 MGHRA and CDR2 YSYEKL. The DNA of the CDR3 is TGCGCCAGCAGCCAACTACTCACAGGGCCCAATCAGCCCCAGCATTTT. Encoded protein: CASSQLLTGPNQPQHF.

This clone was detected many times. Other nucleotide sequences from this sample produce the same CDR3. V usage is TRBV24-1 and J usage is TRBJ1-2, with D possibly matching TRBD1 (5 bases). This CDR3 is built from 13 residues. Looked up from germline, CDR1 is KGHDR and CDR2 is SFDVKD. With 5 bases removed from V and 4 bases from J, the gap between germline ends came to 10 bases. CDR3 sequence (DNA): TGTGCCACCAGTGCCCGCGACAGCTATGGCTACACCTTC. It codes for CATSARDSYGYTF.

The chain joins TRBV6-6 to TRBJ1-1; no definite D call. The V end was cut by 0 bases, the J end by 4 bases, with 6 bases between. Germline V gene lookup returns CDR1 MNHNY and CDR2 SVGAGI (reference sequence). CDR3 length: 13 amino acids. The CDR3 spells CASSYSEGTEAFF. The CDR3 DNA reads as TGTGCCAGCAGTTACTCTGAGGGCACTGAAGCTTTCTTT.

CDR3 DNA: TGTGCCAGCACCCGAAGACAGGGGACACAAGAGACCCAGTACTTC. It specifies CASTRRQGTQETQYF. The chain is built from TRBV5-4 and TRBJ2-5, with 8 nucleotides matching TRBD1. Trimming at V came to 6 bases and at J to 2 bases, leaving 9 bases not matched to a gene. CDR3 length equals 15 residues. Germline V lookup: CDR1 SGHNT, CDR2 YYREEE (reference sequence).

The rearrangement links TRBV19 to TRBJ1-1; 7 positions agree with TRBD1. The CDR3 is 17 amino acids. Germline values: CDR1 LNHDA, CDR2 SQIVND (reference sequence). V lost 6 bases to trimming and J lost 0 bases; unmatched junction nucleotides: 13. CDR3 loop: CASRSRRQGIMNTEAFF. In DNA, the CDR3 is TGTGCCAGTAGGTCCCGTAGACAGGGAATCATGAACACTGAAGCTTTCTTT.

The V and J genes are TRBV6-2 or TRBV6-3 and TRBJ2-7; perhaps TRBD1 as D (6 bases). The CDR3 runs 15 residues. The V and J ends lost 4 bases and 3 bases respectively, with 16 bases between them. Looked up from germline, CDR1 is MNHEY and CDR2 is SVGEGT. The chain's CDR3 is CASSFTMDSLYEQYF. The CDR3 DNA is TGTGCCAGCAGTTTTACAATGGACAGTCTCTACGAGCAGTACTTC.

This sequence joins TRBV7-2 and TRBJ2-7; 8 nucleotides line up with TRBD2. This CDR3 has 15 amino acids. Germline trimming cut 2 bases from V and 7 bases from J; bases unmatched to any gene: 10. Per the germline V gene, CDR1 is SGHTA and CDR2 is FQGNSA. The CDR3 sequence: CASSLSPGGAGEQYF. CDR3 sequence (DNA): TGTGCCAGCAGCTTAAGTCCCGGGGGGGCGGGAGAGCAGTACTTC.